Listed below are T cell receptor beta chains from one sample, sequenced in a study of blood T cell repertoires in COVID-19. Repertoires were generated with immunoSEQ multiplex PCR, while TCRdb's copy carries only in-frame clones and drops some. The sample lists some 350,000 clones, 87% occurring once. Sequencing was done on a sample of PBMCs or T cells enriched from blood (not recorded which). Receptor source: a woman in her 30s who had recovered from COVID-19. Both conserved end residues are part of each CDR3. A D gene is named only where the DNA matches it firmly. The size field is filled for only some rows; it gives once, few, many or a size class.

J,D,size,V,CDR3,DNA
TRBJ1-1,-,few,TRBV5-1,CASSNGGGNTEAFF,TGCGCCAGCAGCAATGGGGGAGGGAACACTGAAGCTTTCTTT
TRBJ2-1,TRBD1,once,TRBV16,CASIPNDRGSYNEQFF,TGTGCCAGCATCCCGAATGACAGGGGCTCCTACAATGAGCAGTTCTTC
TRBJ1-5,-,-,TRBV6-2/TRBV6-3,CASSLRSGAQHF,TGTGCCAGCAGTCTCCGGTCCGGGGCCCAGCATTTT
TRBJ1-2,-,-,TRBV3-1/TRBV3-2,CASSRSGYGYTF,TGTGCCAGCAGCCGGTCGGGCTATGGCTACACCTTC
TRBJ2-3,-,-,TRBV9,CASSAPRAVGTDTQYF,TGTGCCAGCAGCGCGCCTAGAGCTGTCGGCACAGATACGCAGTATTTT
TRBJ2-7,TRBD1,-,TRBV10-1,CASSDGTGEYEQYF,TGCGCCAGCAGTGATGGGACAGGGGAGTACGAGCAGTACTTC
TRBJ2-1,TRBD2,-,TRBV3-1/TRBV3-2,CASRLGLAGNLNEQFF,TGTGCCAGCAGACTGGGACTAGCGGGGAATCTCAATGAGCAGTTCTTC
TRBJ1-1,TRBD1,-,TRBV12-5,CASGFSTTTGGTEAFF,TGTGCTAGTGGTTTTTCGACAACTACAGGGGGCACTGAAGCTTTCTTT
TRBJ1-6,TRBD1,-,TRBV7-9,CASSPDRAAGTGNSPLHF,TGTGCCAGCAGCCCCGACCGTGCTGCCGGGACAGGGAATTCACCCCTCCACTTT
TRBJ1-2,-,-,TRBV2,CASSERQGSYGYTF,TGTGCCAGCAGTGAACGGCAGGGAAGCTATGGCTACACCTTC
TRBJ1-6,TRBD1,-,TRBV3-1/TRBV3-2,CASSHSSGTGGSPLHF,TGTGCCAGCAGCCACTCCTCCGGGACAGGGGGATCACCCCTCCACTTT
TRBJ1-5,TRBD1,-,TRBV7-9,CASSRDRGQPQHF,TGTGCCAGCAGCCGGGACAGGGGTCAGCCCCAGCATTTT
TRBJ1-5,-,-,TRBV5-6,CASSRGESNQPQHF,TGTGCCAGCAGCCGGGGGGAGAGCAATCAGCCCCAGCATTTT
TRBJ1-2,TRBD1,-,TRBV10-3,CAISDYRGTYGYTF,TGTGCCATCAGTGACTACAGGGGGACCTATGGCTACACCTTC
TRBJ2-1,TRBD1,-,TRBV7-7,CASSLETLGTGGWHEQFF,TGTGCTAGCAGCTTAGAGACCCTCGGGACAGGGGGCTGGCATGAGCAGTTCTTC
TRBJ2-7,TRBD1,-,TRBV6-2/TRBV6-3,CASSYSDRGTYEQYF,TGTGCCAGCAGTTACTCGGACAGGGGAACCTACGAGCAGTACTTC
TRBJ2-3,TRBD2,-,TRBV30,CAWSASGSDTQYF,TGTGCCTGGAGTGCTAGCGGGTCCGATACGCAGTATTTT
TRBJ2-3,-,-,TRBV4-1,CASSQWAGPDTQYF,TGCGCCAGCAGCCAATGGGCGGGGCCAGATACGCAGTATTTT
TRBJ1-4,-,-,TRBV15,CATSRDPGDGEKLFF,TGTGCCACCAGCAGAGATCCAGGGGATGGTGAAAAACTGTTTTTT
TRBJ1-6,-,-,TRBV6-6,CASSPPPQGPYNSPLHF,TGTGCCAGCAGTCCACCCCCGCAGGGCCCCTATAATTCACCCCTCCACTTT
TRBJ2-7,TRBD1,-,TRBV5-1,CASSYSGTDLYEQYF,TGCGCCAGCAGCTACTCCGGGACAGACCTCTACGAGCAGTACTTC
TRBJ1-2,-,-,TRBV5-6,CASSLAGGDYGYTF,TGTGCCAGCAGCTTGGCCGGCGGGGACTATGGCTACACCTTC
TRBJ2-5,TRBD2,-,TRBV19,CASSRTSGRDGVQETQYF,TGTGCCAGTAGTAGGACTAGCGGGAGGGATGGGGTCCAAGAGACCCAGTACTTC
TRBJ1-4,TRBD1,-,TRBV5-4,CASSLLQGGNEKLFF,TGTGCCAGCAGCCTTTTACAGGGGGGCAACGAAAAACTGTTTTTT
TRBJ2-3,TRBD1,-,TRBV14,CASSRRTGAETQYF,TGTGCCAGCAGCCGACGGACAGGGGCCGAAACGCAGTATTTT
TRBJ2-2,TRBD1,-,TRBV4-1,CASSRVLWDRNTGELFF,TGCGCCAGCAGCCGAGTTCTATGGGACAGGAACACCGGGGAGCTGTTTTTT
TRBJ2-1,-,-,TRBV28,CASRVGGTYNEQFF,TGTGCCAGCAGGGTCGGGGGAACCTACAATGAGCAGTTCTTC
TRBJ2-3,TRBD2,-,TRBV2,CASSEASGRGAEPDTQYF,TGTGCCAGCAGTGAAGCGTCCGGGCGGGGGGCCGAACCCGATACGCAGTATTTT
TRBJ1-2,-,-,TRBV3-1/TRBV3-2,CASSPGANYGYTF,TGTGCCAGCAGTCCCGGAGCTAACTATGGCTACACCTTC
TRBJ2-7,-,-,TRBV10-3,CAISGTSYEQYF,TGTGCCATCAGCGGGACTTCCTACGAGCAGTACTTC
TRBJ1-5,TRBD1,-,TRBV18,CASSPRGQGLHSNQPQHF,TGTGCCAGCTCACCACGGGGACAGGGATTACATAGCAATCAGCCCCAGCATTTT
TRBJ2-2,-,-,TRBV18,CASSPSGIDTGELFF,TGTGCCAGCTCACCGAGTGGTATTGACACCGGGGAGCTGTTTTTT
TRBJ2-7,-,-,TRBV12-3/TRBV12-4,CASRGYRGYEQYF,TGTGCCAGCAGAGGGTACCGGGGCTACGAGCAGTACTTC
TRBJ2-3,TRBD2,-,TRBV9,CASSVGWRGGVDTQYF,TGTGCCAGCAGCGTAGGTTGGCGGGGGGGTGTAGATACGCAGTATTTT
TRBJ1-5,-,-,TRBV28,CASREGVSNQPQHF,TGTGCCAGCCGGGAGGGGGTGAGCAATCAGCCCCAGCATTTT
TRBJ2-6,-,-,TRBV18,CASSPVQGASGANVLTF,TGTGCCAGCTCACCGGTACAGGGAGCGTCAGGGGCCAACGTCCTGACTTTC
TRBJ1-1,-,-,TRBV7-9,CASSLVGPYLNTEAFF,TGTGCCAGCAGCTTAGTGGGGCCTTACCTGAATACTGAAGCTTTCTTT
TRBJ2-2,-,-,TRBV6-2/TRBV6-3,CASSRGHLGELFF,TGTGCCAGCAGCCGGGGACACCTCGGGGAGCTGTTTTTT
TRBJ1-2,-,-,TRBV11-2,CASSPDRHYGYTF,TGTGCCAGCAGCCCTGACAGACACTATGGCTACACCTTC
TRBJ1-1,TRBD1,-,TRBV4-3,CASSQGQGPNTEAFF,TGCGCCAGCAGCCAAGGACAGGGGCCGAACACTGAAGCTTTCTTT
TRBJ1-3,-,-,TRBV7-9,CASSSPGNTIYF,TGTGCCAGCTCGTCTCCTGGAAACACCATATATTTT
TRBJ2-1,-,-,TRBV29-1,CSVRTQGDEQFF,TGCAGCGTTCGCACTCAAGGGGATGAGCAGTTCTTC
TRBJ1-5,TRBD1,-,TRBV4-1,CASSQVQGDRQPQHF,TGCGCCAGCAGCCAAGTTCAGGGGGATCGCCAGCCCCAGCATTTT
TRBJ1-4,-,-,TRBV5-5,CASSLLSREGPPGKLFF,TGTGCCAGCAGCTTACTTAGTCGGGAAGGACCGCCTGGAAAACTGTTTTTT
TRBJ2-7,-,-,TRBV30,CAWSPPWPGHEQYF,TGTGCCTGGAGTCCCCCCTGGCCAGGGCACGAGCAGTACTTC
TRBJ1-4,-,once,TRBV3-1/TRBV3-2,CASSPYQGANEKLFF,TGTGCCAGCAGCCCCTATCAAGGGGCCAATGAAAAACTGTTTTTT
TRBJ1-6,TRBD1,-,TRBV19,CASRFGQGNSPLHF,TGTGCCAGTCGGTTTGGACAGGGGAATTCACCCCTCCACTTT
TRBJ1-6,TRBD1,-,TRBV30,CASRDSLNSPLHF,TGTGCCTCAAGGGACAGTTTGAATTCACCCCTCCACTTT
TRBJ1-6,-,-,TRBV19,CASSLKRRGDNSPLHF,TGTGCCAGTAGTCTAAAAAGACGTGGAGATAATTCACCCCTCCACTTT
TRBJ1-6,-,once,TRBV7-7,CASSLGPTGTKHSYNSPLHF,TGTGCCAGCAGCTTAGGCCCTACAGGGACGAAACACTCCTATAATTCACCCCTCCACTTT
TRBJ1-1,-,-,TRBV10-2,CASSASYYSGANTEAFF,TGCGCCAGCAGTGCATCGTACTATTCAGGGGCGAACACTGAAGCTTTCTTT
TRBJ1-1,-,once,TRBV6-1,CASSDRGAIRNTEAFF,TGTGCCAGCAGTGACAGGGGAGCGATTAGGAACACTGAAGCTTTCTTT
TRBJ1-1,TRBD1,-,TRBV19,CASGGRYTEAFF,TGTGCCTCAGGGGGTAGATACACTGAAGCTTTCTTT
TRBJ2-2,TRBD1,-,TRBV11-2,CASTPQGATGELFF,TGTGCCAGCACCCCACAGGGGGCGACCGGGGAGCTGTTTTTT
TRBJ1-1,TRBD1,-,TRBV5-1,CASSSDRADTEAFF,TGCGCCAGCAGCTCGGACAGGGCTGACACTGAAGCTTTCTTT